The clone carrying this T cell receptor (beta chain) occurred a few times. Its specificity is not known. These data are taken from a study of response to subunit inactivated influenza vaccine. Study-wide results and limits: Researchers suggested that each seasonal influenza vaccination recruits few new T cells.

Each CDR3 protein is one row after TCRdb ran MiXCR on the RT-PCR reads. Among roughly 700,000 distinct CDR3 sequences listed, 15% to 19% were seen once. The length of the CDR3 is 19 residues. Germline V CDR1 and CDR2: DFQATT, SNEGSKA (reference sequence). V gave up 5 bases and J gave up 0 bases; unmatched junction bases: 20. The sequenced sample was PBMCs from blood, obtained approximately 13 days after vaccination. The chain employs TRBV20-1 and TRBJ2-3, with TRBD1 matching over 7 bases. The sequence came from a man between 45 and 60 years old who received an inactivated influenza vaccine. Written as DNA, the CDR3 is TGCAGTGCTCCCGTCTTTCTTGAGGGGGCGGTTAATAGCACAGATACGCAGTATTTT. Its protein product is CSAPVFLEGAVNSTDTQYF.